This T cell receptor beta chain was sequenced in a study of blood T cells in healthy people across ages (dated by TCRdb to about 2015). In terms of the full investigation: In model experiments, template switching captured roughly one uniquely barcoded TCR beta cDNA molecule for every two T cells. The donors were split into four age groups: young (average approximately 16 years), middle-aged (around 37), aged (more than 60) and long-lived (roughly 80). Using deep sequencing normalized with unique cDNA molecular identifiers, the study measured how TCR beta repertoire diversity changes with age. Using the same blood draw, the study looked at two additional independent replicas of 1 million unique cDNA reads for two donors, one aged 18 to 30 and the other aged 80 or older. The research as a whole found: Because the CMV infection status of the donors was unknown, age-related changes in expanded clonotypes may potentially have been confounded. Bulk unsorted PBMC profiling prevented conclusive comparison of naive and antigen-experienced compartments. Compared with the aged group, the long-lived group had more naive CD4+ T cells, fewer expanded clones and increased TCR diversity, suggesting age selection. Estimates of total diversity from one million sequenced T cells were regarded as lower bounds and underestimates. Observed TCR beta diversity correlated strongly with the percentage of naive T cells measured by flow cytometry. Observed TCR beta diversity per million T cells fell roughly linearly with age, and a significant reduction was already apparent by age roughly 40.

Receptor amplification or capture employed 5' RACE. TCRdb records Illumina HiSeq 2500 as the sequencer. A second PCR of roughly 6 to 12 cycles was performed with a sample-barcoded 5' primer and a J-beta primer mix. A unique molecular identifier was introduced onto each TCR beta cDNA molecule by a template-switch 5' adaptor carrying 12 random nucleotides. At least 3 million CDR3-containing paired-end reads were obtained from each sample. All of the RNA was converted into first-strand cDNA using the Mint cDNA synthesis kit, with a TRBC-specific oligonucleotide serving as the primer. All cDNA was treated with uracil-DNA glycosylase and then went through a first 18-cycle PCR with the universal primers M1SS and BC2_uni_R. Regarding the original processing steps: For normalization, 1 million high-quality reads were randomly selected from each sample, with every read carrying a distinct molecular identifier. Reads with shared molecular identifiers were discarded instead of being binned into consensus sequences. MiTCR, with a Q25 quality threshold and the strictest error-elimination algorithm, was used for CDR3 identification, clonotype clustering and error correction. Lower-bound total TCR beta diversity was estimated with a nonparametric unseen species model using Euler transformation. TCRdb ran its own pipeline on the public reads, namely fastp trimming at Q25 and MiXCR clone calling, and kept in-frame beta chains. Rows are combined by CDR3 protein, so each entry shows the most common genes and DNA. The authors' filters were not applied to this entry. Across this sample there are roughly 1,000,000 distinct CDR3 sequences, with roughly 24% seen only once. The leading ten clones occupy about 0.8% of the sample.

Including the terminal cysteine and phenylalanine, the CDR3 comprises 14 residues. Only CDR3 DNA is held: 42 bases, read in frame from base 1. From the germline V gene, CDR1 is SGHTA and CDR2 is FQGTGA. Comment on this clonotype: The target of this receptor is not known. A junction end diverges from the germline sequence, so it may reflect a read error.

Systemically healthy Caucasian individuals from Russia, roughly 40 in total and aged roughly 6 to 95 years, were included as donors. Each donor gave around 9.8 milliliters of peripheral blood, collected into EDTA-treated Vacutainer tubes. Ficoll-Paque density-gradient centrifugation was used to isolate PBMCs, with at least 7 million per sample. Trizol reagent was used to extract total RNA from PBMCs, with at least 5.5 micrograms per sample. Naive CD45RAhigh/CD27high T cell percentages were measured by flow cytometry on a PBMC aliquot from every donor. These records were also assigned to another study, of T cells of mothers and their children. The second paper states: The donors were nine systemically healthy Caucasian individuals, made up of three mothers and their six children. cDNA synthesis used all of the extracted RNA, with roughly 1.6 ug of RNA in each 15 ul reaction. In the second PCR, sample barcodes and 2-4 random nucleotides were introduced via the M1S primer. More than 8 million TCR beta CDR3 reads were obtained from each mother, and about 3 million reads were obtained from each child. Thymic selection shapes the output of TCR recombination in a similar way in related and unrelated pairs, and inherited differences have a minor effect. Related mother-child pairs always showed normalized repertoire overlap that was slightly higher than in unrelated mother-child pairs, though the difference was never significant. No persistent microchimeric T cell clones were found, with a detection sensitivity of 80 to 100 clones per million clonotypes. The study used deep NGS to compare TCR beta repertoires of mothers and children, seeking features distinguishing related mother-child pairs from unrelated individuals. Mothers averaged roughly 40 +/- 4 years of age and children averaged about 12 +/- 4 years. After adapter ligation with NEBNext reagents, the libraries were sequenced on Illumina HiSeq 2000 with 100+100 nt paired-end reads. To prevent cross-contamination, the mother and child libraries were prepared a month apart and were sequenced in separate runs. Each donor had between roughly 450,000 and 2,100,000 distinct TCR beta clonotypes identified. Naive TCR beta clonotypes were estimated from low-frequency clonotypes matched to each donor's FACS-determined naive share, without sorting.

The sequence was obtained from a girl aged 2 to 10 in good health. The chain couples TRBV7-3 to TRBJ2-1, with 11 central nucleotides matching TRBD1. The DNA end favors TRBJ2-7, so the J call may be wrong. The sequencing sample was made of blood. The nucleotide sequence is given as TGTGTCAGCAGCTTAGTGGGACAGGGGGACGAGCAGTACTTC. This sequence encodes CVSSLVGQGDEQYF.